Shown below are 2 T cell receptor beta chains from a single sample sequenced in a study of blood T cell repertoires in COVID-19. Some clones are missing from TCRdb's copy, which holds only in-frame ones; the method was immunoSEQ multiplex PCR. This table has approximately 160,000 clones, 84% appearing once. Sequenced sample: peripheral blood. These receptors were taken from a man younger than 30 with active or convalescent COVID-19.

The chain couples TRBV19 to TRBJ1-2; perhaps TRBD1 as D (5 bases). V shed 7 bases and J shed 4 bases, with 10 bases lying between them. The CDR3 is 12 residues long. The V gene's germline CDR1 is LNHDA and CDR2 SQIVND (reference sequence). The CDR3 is CASIKGAYGYTF. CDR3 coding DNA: TGTGCCAGTATAAAAGGGGCCTATGGCTACACCTTC. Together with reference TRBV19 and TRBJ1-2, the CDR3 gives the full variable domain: DGGITQSPKYLFRKEGQNVTLSCEQNLNHDAMYWYRQDPGQGLRLIYYSQIVNDFQKGDIAEGYSVSREKKESFPLTVTSAQKNPTAFYLCASIKGAYGYTFGSGTRLTVV.

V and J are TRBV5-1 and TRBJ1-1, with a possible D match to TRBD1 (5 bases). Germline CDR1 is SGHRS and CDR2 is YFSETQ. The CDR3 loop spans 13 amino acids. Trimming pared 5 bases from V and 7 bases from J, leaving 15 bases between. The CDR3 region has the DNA TGCGCCAGCAGTTTAATTTTGGGGGGTGAAGCTTTCTTT. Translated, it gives CASSLILGGEAFF.